The T cell receptor beta chain described here comes from a study of preoperative IRX-2 immunotherapy in early breast cancer. Treatment noted: preoperative locoregional IRX-2 cytokine immunotherapy. Patients received preoperative, locoregional IRX-2 cytokine immunotherapy in a phase Ib study. Germline CDR1 is SGHAT and CDR2 is FQDESV (reference sequence). V was cut by 5 bases and J by 8 bases, with 19 bases left in between. This CDR3 is built from 15 residues. The method was immunoSEQ multiplex PCR; TCRdb's version includes in-frame clones alone and lacks a portion of them. This table holds some 11,000 clones, 65% to 90% found once.

Material: lymph node tissue, obtained before IRX-2 immunotherapy. The genes are TRBV11-1 and TRBJ1-3; possibly TRBD1 for D (5 bases). The receptor comes from a human donor with breast cancer. The CDR3 loop reads CASSGAASGWDTIYF. The DNA of the CDR3 is TGTGCCAGCAGCGGGGCAGCCTCGGGGTGGGACACCATATATTTT.